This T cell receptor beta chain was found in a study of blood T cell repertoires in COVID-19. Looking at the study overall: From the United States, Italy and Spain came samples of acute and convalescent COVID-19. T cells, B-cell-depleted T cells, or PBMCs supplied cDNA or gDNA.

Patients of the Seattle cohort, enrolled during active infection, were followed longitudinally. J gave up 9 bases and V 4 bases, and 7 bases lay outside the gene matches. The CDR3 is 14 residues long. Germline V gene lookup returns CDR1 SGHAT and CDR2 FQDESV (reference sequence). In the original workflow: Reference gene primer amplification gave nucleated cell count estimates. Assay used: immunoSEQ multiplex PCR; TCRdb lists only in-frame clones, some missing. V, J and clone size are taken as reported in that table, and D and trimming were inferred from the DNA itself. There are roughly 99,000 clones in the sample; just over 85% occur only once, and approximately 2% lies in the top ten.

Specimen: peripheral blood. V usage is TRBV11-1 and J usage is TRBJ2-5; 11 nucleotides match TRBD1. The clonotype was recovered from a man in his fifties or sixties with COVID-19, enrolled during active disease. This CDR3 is CASSSGTGGQSQYF. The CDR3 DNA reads TGTGCCAGCAGCTCTGGGACAGGGGGGCAGTCCCAGTACTTC.